The sequence of this TCR beta chain was determined in a study of blood T cell repertoires in COVID-19. For the study at large: Sample material is recorded as cDNA or gDNA derived from T cells, B-cell-depleted T cells, or PBMCs.

This CDR3 spans 15 amino acids. Germline V gene data show CDR1 as LGHDT and CDR2 as YNNKEL (reference sequence). V was shortened by 5 bases and J by 0 bases, with 11 bases between the two germline ends. Method: immunoSEQ multiplex PCR; TCRdb's copy keeps in-frame clones and lacks some. The sample has about 300,000 clones, about 91% seen once. Sequenced material: peripheral blood. V gene TRBV3-1 (or the pseudogene TRBV3-2) combines with J gene TRBJ1-5; D remains unclear. This receptor was obtained from a woman in her twenties or thirties who had recovered from COVID-19. The CDR3 loop is CASSASGYSNQPQHF. CDR3 nucleotides: TGTGCCAGCAGCGCCAGCGGTTATAGCAATCAGCCCCAGCATTTT.